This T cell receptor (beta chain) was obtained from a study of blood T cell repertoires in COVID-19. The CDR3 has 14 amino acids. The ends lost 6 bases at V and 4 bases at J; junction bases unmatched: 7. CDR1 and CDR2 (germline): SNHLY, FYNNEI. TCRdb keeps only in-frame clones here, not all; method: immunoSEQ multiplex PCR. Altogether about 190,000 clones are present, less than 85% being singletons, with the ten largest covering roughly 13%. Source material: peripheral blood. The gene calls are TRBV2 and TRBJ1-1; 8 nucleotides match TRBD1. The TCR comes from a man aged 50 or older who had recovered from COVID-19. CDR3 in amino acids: CASRGRTGSTEAFF. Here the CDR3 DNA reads TGTGCCAGCAGAGGAAGGACAGGGAGCACTGAAGCTTTCTTT.